Presented here are 29 T cell receptor beta chains from one specimen sequenced in a study of blood T cell repertoires in COVID-19. Libraries were prepared by immunoSEQ multiplex PCR; TCRdb keeps only in-frame clonotypes and omits some of them. The table records 250,000 to 350,000 clones, around 91% of them present only once. The sequencing sample was made of PBMCs or T cells enriched from blood (not recorded which). All receptors derive from a woman aged 18 to 35 with acute COVID-19.

This chain joins TRBV28 and TRBJ2-7, with 9 bases aligning to TRBD2. The CDR3 loop spans 15 amino acids. The V gene's germline CDR1 is MDHEN and CDR2 SYDVKM. Trimming at V came to 3 bases and at J to 0 bases, leaving 3 bases not matched to a gene. This chain's CDR3 is CASSFLSGSSYEQYF. Here the CDR3 DNA reads TGTGCCAGCAGTTTTCTTAGCGGGAGCTCCTACGAGCAGTACTTC.

This chain connects TRBV13 to TRBJ1-5; 12 bases line up with TRBD1. The CDR3 runs to 15 residues. The V segment lost 6 bases and the J segment 11 bases; nucleotides outside the gene matches: 11. CDR1 is PRHDT, CDR2 FYEKMQ, per germline (reference sequence). The CDR3 region has the DNA TGTGCCAGCAGTTTTAGTGGGACAGGGGGCCTGGCCCAGCATTTT. Translation gives CASSFSGTGGLAQHF.

V and J are TRBV9 and TRBJ2-1; 8 bases agree with TRBD1. The junction had 11 bases not matched to a gene; V was cut back by 4 bases and J by 8 bases. This CDR3 spans 15 amino acids. The germline gives CDR1 SGDLS, CDR2 YYNGEE. The CDR3 protein is CASSPDRERRDEQFF. The CDR3 nucleotides are TGTGCCAGCAGCCCGGACAGGGAAAGAAGGGATGAGCAGTTCTTC. Together with reference TRBV9 and TRBJ2-1, the CDR3 gives the full variable domain: DSGVTQTPKHLITATGQRVTLRCSPRSGDLSVYWYQQSLDQGLQFLIQYYNGEERAKGNILERFSAQQFPDLHSELNLSSLELGDSALYFCASSPDRERRDEQFFGPGTRLTVL.

The chain carries TRBV10-3 and TRBJ2-3; TRBD1 aligns across 10 bases. Germline V CDR1 and CDR2: ENHRY, SYGVKD. V dropped 10 bases and J dropped 3; count of bases not matched to a gene: 10. The CDR3 is made up of 15 amino acids. For the CDR3, the DNA is TGTGCCACCGTGGACAGGGGGAAACAAACAGATACGCAGTATTTT. This codes for CATVDRGKQTDTQYF.

This chain joins TRBV9 and TRBJ2-5, with TRBD1 as a possible D gene (6 bases). V was shortened by 0 bases and J by 1 base, with 13 bases between the two germline ends. In germline, CDR1 is SGDLS, CDR2 YYNGEE. This CDR3 region has 16 residues. CDR3 DNA sequence: TGTGCCAGCAGCGTAGGTGAGGGGGAAGGCCAAGAGACCCAGTACTTC. Amino acid sequence: CASSVGEGEGQETQYF.

The genes are TRBV2 and TRBJ2-1; 7 nucleotides match TRBD1. J gave up 3 bases and V 2 bases, and 10 bases lay outside the gene matches. Germline-derived CDR1 and CDR2 are SNHLY and FYNNEI. The CDR3 extends over 17 amino acids. This CDR3 is CASSEPGRGRIYNEQFF. CDR3 DNA sequence: TGTGCCAGCAGTGAACCAGGCAGGGGGAGAATCTACAATGAGCAGTTCTTC.

The genes are TRBV27 and TRBJ2-2; D may be TRBD2 (6 bases). The CDR3 consists of 15 residues. Trimming took off 6 bases at V and 7 bases at J, with 18 bases between the two ends. The germline V gene encodes CDR1 MNHEY and CDR2 SMNVEV (reference sequence). Here the CDR3 reads CASRGWTAGGGELFF. CDR3 nucleotide sequence: TGTGCCAGCAGGGGCTGGACGGCCGGGGGCGGGGAGCTGTTTTTT.

This sequence joins TRBV19 and TRBJ2-2; D is possibly TRBD1 (6 bases). The CDR3 is 13 amino acids. Germline loops: CDR1 LNHDA, CDR2 SQIVND (reference sequence). The V and J ends lost 7 bases and 2 bases respectively, with 8 bases between them. The CDR3 nucleotides read TGTGCCAGTAATGGGGGCAACACCGGGGAGCTGTTTTTT. This gives the protein CASNGGNTGELFF. Filled out from reference TRBV19 and TRBJ2-2, the complete variable domain reads DGGITQSPKYLFRKEGQNVTLSCEQNLNHDAMYWYRQDPGQGLRLIYYSQIVNDFQKGDIAEGYSVSREKKESFPLTVTSAQKNPTAFYLCASNGGNTGELFFGEGSRLTVL.

The count of this clone is one. The gene calls are TRBV28 and TRBJ1-5, with TRBD1 matching over 12 bases. Germline CDR1 reads MDHEN; CDR2 reads SYDVKM. The J segment lost 2 bases and the V segment lost 2 bases, leaving 4 bases of the junction unmatched. The CDR3 has 17 residues. The chain's CDR3 is CASSLLGQGAGNQPQHF. DNA for the CDR3: TGTGCCAGCAGTTTACTGGGACAGGGGGCTGGCAATCAGCCCCAGCATTTT.

V gene TRBV28 combines with J gene TRBJ1-1; no firm D call. CDR1 and CDR2 (germline): MDHEN, SYDVKM. V shed 3 bases and J shed 0 bases, with 11 bases lying between them. This CDR3 region has 15 residues. CDR3 DNA sequence: TGTGCCAGCAGTTTCGTCGCGCGGGTGAACACTGAAGCTTTCTTT. Translated: CASSFVARVNTEAFF.

CDR3 loop: CASSYSGLVPYEQYF. In DNA, the CDR3 is TGTGCCAGCAGTTACTCGGGACTAGTTCCGTACGAGCAGTACTTC. V and J are TRBV6-2 or TRBV6-3 and TRBJ2-7; 8 bases line up with TRBD2. Germline values: CDR1 MNHEY, CDR2 SVGEGT. V lost 0 bases and J lost 4; bases outside the gene matches: 5. CDR3 length: 15 amino acids.

J is TRBJ2-3 and V is TRBV19; D gene uncertain. V lost 4 bases and J 4 bases, leaving 12 bases between the germline ends. The CDR3 has 14 amino acids. Per the germline V gene, CDR1 is LNHDA and CDR2 is SQIVND (reference sequence). The DNA for the CDR3 is TGTGCCAGTAGTACCGGTCCCTCCCCAGATACGCAGTATTTT. Translating gives CASSTGPSPDTQYF.

This chain links TRBV27 with TRBJ2-1, with D perhaps matching TRBD1 (5 bases). Germline loops: CDR1 MNHEY, CDR2 SMNVEV (reference sequence). The CDR3 consists of 13 residues. V lost 2 bases to trimming and J lost 8 bases, with 10 bases between them. In DNA form, the CDR3 reads TGTGCCAGCAGTTTAGGGTTAGGGGATGAGCAGTTCTTC. This translates into CASSLGLGDEQFF.

The CDR3 sequence is CASTDRGGTGANVLTF. The CDR3 nucleotides are TGTGCCAGTACTGACCGGGGGGGGACTGGGGCCAACGTCCTGACTTTC. The chain is built from TRBV19 and TRBJ2-6; 8 positions agree with TRBD2. The CDR3 sequence is 16 residues long. Trimming removed 7 bases from V and 2 bases from J; junction bases left unmatched: 7. Germline CDR1 LNHDA, CDR2 SQIVND (reference sequence).

The rearrangement joins TRBV28 to TRBJ2-7; 12 bases are a match to TRBD2. CDR3 length: 15 residues. J was trimmed by 6 bases and V by 3 bases; bases with no gene match: 6. Germline V lookup: CDR1 MDHEN, CDR2 SYDVKM. The CDR3 protein is CASSFPGLAGIEQYF. DNA for the CDR3: TGTGCCAGCAGTTTCCCCGGACTAGCGGGAATCGAGCAGTACTTC.

Written as DNA, the CDR3 is TGTGCCAGCAGCCGTTCGCCGGACAAGCGAACCGGGGAGCTGTTTTTT. Protein: CASSRSPDKRTGELFF. V usage is TRBV11-3 and J usage is TRBJ2-2; D is perhaps TRBD1 (5 bases). V was pared by 5 bases and J by 5 bases, with 18 bases between. CDR1 SGHNT and CDR2 YENEEA come from the germline V gene. CDR3 length equals 16 residues.

This sequence joins TRBV19 and TRBJ1-2; 9 bases align to TRBD1. CDR3 length: 15 amino acids. V lost 5 bases, J lost 3 bases, and 7 bases stayed unmatched. Germline CDR1 reads LNHDA; CDR2 reads SQIVND (reference sequence). Written as DNA, the CDR3 is TGTGCCAGTAGTCACCGGGACAGGGAACACTATGGCTACACCTTC. Residues: CASSHRDREHYGYTF.

The rearrangement joins TRBV7-9 to TRBJ1-2; no definite D call. The V and J ends lost 6 bases and 5 bases respectively, with 16 bases between them. CDR1 is SEHNR, CDR2 FQNEAQ, per germline (reference sequence). This CDR3 region has 14 residues. The CDR3 DNA reads as TGTGCCAGCAGGGAGGACGGCCGGACTTATGGCTACACCTTC. Residues: CASREDGRTYGYTF.

This sequence joins TRBV5-6 and TRBJ2-7, with 7 nucleotides matching TRBD2. The CDR3 is 14 residues long. V trimming: 5 bases; J trimming: 2 bases; junction bases outside the gene matches: 7. Germline lookup yields CDR1 SGHDT and CDR2 YYEEEE. The CDR3 sequence is CASRATGLTYEQYF. CDR3 coding DNA: TGTGCCAGCAGAGCGACGGGACTAACCTACGAGCAGTACTTC.

The sample holds one count of this clone. The chain recombines TRBV6-5 with TRBJ2-7; maybe TRBD1 (6 bases). CDR1 is MNHEY, CDR2 SVGAGI, per germline. V was clipped by 0 bases and J by 0 bases, with 12 bases between them. The CDR3 is 16 amino acids. CDR3 sequence (DNA): TGTGCCAGCAGTTACTCGGGGGCAGGGCTCTCCTACGAGCAGTACTTC. As protein: CASSYSGAGLSYEQYF.

Concerning this clone itself: The germline gene is not matched at one end of the junction; a read error may be the cause. The chain couples TRBV15 to TRBJ1-5, with 8 bases fitting TRBD1. Germline V gene sequence: CDR1 LNHNV, CDR2 YYDKDF (reference sequence). The CDR3 length is 18 residues. In DNA, the CDR3 is TGTGCCACCAGCAGATTCGACACCGGGACAGGCCGGATCCCCGATCCCACTTTT. Translation gives CATSRFDTGTGRIPDPTF. Complete variable domain (other parts from reference TRBV15 and TRBJ1-5): DAMVIQNPRYQVTQFGKPVTLSCSQTLNHNVMYWYQQKSSQAPKLLFHYYDKDFNNEADTPDNFQSRRPNTSFCFLDIRSPGLGDTAMYLCATSRFDTGTGRIPDPTFGDGTRLSIL.

The chain combines TRBV11-3 with TRBJ1-2; D perhaps matches TRBD1 (5 bases). The CDR3 has 16 amino acids. CDR1 is SGHNT, CDR2 YENEEA, per germline. Trimming took 5 bases from V and 8 from J, leaving 24 bases between them. The CDR3 sequence: CASSGGKRGIRGGYTF. The CDR3, as DNA: TGTGCCAGCAGCGGGGGGAAGAGGGGAATTCGAGGAGGCTACACCTTC.

The chain carries TRBV28 and TRBJ1-1; D is possibly TRBD1 (6 bases). The germline CDR1 and CDR2 sequences are MDHEN and SYDVKM. Between the trimmed V and J ends, which lost 8 bases and 8 bases, there was a span of 12 bases. This CDR3 is 11 amino acids long. CDR3 protein: CASDTGREAFF. CDR3 nucleotides: TGTGCCAGCGATACAGGGCGAGAAGCTTTCTTT.

This rearrangement joins TRBV4-2 to TRBJ1-3, with 8 bases fitting TRBD1. Unmatched junction bases numbered 5, after V lost 6 bases and J lost 4 bases. Looked up from germline, CDR1 is LGHNA and CDR2 is YNFKEQ. CDR3 length: 14 amino acids. The CDR3 DNA follows: TGTGCCAGCAGGAGGACAGGGCCAGGAAACACCATATATTTT. It yields the protein CASRRTGPGNTIYF.

The chain recombines TRBV5-1 with TRBJ2-3; D ambiguous. Per the germline V gene, CDR1 is SGHRS and CDR2 is YFSETQ. The CDR3 length is 15 residues. V was cut by 0 bases and J by 1 base, with 9 bases left in between. The CDR3 is CASSLGQVGTDTQYF. In DNA, the CDR3 is TGCGCCAGCAGCTTGGGCCAGGTGGGCACAGATACGCAGTATTTT.

The chain joins TRBV5-1 to TRBJ1-4; maybe TRBD1 (6 bases). V was pared by 4 bases and J by 5 bases, with 15 bases between. The CDR3 length is 15 residues. CDR1 is SGHRS and CDR2 is YFSETQ in the germline V gene. In nucleotides, the CDR3 is TGCGCCAGCAGCCCGGACGGGACACCGAATGAAAAACTGTTTTTT. This sequence encodes CASSPDGTPNEKLFF.

This rearrangement joins TRBV7-2 to TRBJ2-1; D remains unclear. The CDR3 has 13 residues. Germline CDR1 SGHTA, CDR2 FQGNSA. V shed 2 bases and J shed 9 bases, with 11 bases lying between them. CDR3 sequence: CASSLLYGGEQFF. For the CDR3, the DNA is TGTGCCAGCAGCTTACTATACGGCGGTGAGCAGTTCTTC.

This rearrangement joins TRBV12-3 or TRBV12-4 to TRBJ1-6; no clear D. The CDR3 is 12 residues long. V was cut by 3 bases and J by 9 bases, with 6 bases left in between. This chain's CDR3 is CASSLSVSPLHF. CDR3 nucleotide sequence: TGTGCCAGCAGTTTGTCTGTTTCACCCCTCCACTTT.

The J gene is TRBJ1-1, the V gene TRBV19, with D perhaps TRBD1 (5 bases). This CDR3 contains 15 residues. Germline V CDR1 and CDR2: LNHDA, SQIVND (reference sequence). Trimming removed 5 bases at V and 0 bases at J, with 13 bases between. The CDR3 nucleotides are TGTGCCAGTAGTCCTCGGACACTTATGAACACTGAAGCTTTCTTT. It specifies CASSPRTLMNTEAFF. The variable domain in full, completed from reference TRBV19 and TRBJ1-1, reads DGGITQSPKYLFRKEGQNVTLSCEQNLNHDAMYWYRQDPGQGLRLIYYSQIVNDFQKGDIAEGYSVSREKKESFPLTVTSAQKNPTAFYLCASSPRTLMNTEAFFGQGTRLTVV.